The 10 T cell receptor beta chains presented below share a single source sample, sequenced in a study of blood T cell repertoires in COVID-19 (dated by TCRdb to about 2020). Receptors were amplified or captured by the immunoSEQ multiplex PCR assay. The table comes from immuneACCESS by way of TCRdb, which keeps in-frame sequences with V and J called. Part of the clones is missing from these tables; in studies checked, under half for an unresolved V gene and the rest for unknown reasons. The sample table holds 9,500 to 15,000 clones, of which roughly four fifths were seen once. The ten largest clones take up roughly 40% of the sample. The source material was peripheral blood. The origin of the receptors is a man of 80 years or more with acute or convalescent COVID-19.

The V and J genes are TRBV27 and TRBJ2-1, with a possible D match to TRBD2 (5 bases). From germline, CDR1 is MNHEY and CDR2 SMNVEV (reference sequence). The V end lost 5 bases, the J end lost 0 bases, and 11 bases lay between the germline ends. The CDR3 spans 15 residues. In nucleotides, the CDR3 is TGTGCCAGCAGTCTAAGCGGAAACTCCTACAATGAGCAGTTCTTC. It is translated as CASSLSGNSYNEQFF.

The gene calls are TRBV4-3 and TRBJ2-1; D perhaps matches TRBD2 (5 bases). V lost 4 bases, J lost 8 bases, and 18 bases lay in between. This CDR3 spans 15 amino acids. Germline CDR1 and CDR2: LGHNA and YSLEER. CDR3: CASSPSFRSGDEQFF. CDR3 nucleotide sequence: TGCGCCAGCAGCCCTTCCTTCCGTTCCGGGGATGAGCAGTTCTTC.

This clone was counted only a few times. The chain joins TRBV7-8 to TRBJ2-7; D might be TRBD2 (6 bases). V lost 5 bases to trimming and J lost 3 bases, with 11 bases between them. There are 13 residues in the CDR3. CDR1 is SGHVS, CDR2 FQNEAQ, per germline. The CDR3 DNA sequence: TGTGCCAGCAGCACAGTGCGGGACTACGAGCAGTACTTC. This gives the protein CASSTVRDYEQYF.

The gene calls are TRBV5-1 and TRBJ2-3; D unclear. The germline V and J ends were trimmed by 0 bases and 5 bases, with 4 bases remaining between them. Germline V gene data show CDR1 as SGHRS and CDR2 as YFSETQ. The CDR3 sequence is 12 residues long. As DNA, the CDR3 is TGCGCCAGCAGCTTGGCCCTAGATACGCAGTATTTT. It is translated as CASSLALDTQYF.

The genes are TRBV6-2 or TRBV6-3 and TRBJ1-2; tentative D call: TRBD1 (5 bases). CDR3 size: 13 residues. Germline V gene data show CDR1 as MNHEY and CDR2 as SVGEGT. V was trimmed by 4 bases and J by 5 bases, leaving 11 bases between them. CDR3 region: CASSSSGYYGYTF. In DNA, the CDR3 is TGTGCCAGCAGTTCTTCAGGGTATTATGGCTACACCTTC.

The gene calls are TRBV7-8 and TRBJ1-2; 7 bases line up with TRBD1. Looked up from germline, CDR1 is SGHVS and CDR2 is FQNEAQ. This CDR3 spans 16 amino acids. V lost 2 bases, J lost 4 bases, and 10 bases stayed unmatched. In nucleotides, the CDR3 is TGTGCCAGCAGCTTACAAAGGGGGGACAGTAGCTATGGCTACACCTTC. It is translated as CASSLQRGDSSYGYTF.

This rearrangement joins TRBV23-1 to TRBJ2-3; D is unclear. TRBV23-1 is an ORF, with its function uncertain. V dropped 4 bases and J dropped 0 bases, with 20 bases sitting between them. The CDR3 spans 18 residues. The CDR3 reads CASSPPYDPRTSTDTQYF. CDR3 bases: TGCGCCAGCAGTCCTCCGTACGATCCCCGAACTAGCACAGATACGCAGTATTTT.

CDR3 sequence: CASSPRRDSNTGELFF. DNA of the CDR3: TGTGCCAGCTCACCACGGAGGGACTCGAACACCGGGGAGCTGTTTTTT. The chain is built from TRBV18 and TRBJ2-2; D is possibly TRBD2 (6 bases). The germline gives CDR1 KGHSH, CDR2 LQKENI. This CDR3 comprises 16 residues. V lost 1 base and J 0 bases, leaving 9 bases between the germline ends.

In its sample, this clone was seen once. This chain uses TRBV2 with TRBJ2-3; TRBD2 matches at 15 bases. The CDR3 is 15 residues long. V was clipped by 6 bases and J by 7 bases; unmatched bases: 5. The germline V gene encodes CDR1 SNHLY and CDR2 FYNNEI. The CDR3 is CASRVGTSGGNTQYF. CDR3 DNA sequence: TGTGCCAGCAGAGTCGGGACTAGCGGGGGGAATACGCAGTATTTT.

The chain uses TRBV29-1 and TRBJ2-1; possibly TRBD1 for D (6 bases). Trimming left V 7 bases short and J 4 bases short, with 14 bases between. This CDR3 comprises 13 residues. The germline V gene encodes CDR1 SQVTM and CDR2 ANQGSEA. CDR3 DNA: TGCAGCGCAGACGGGACATATTACAATGAGCAGTTCTTC. Its protein product is CSADGTYYNEQFF.